This TCR beta chain is from a study of T cell responses to AZD1222 COVID-19 vaccine. The table came from immunoSEQ multiplex PCR; TCRdb's copy has only in-frame clones and leaves some out. This sample has about 160,000 clones, with about 89% found just once. The V gene's germline CDR1 is MNHNS and CDR2 SASEGT. V was cut by 0 bases and J by 4 bases, with 21 bases left in between. This CDR3 spans 18 amino acids. The sequences come from peripheral blood, collected on day 0 of AZD1222 vaccination. This TCR derives from an adult in good health. This rearrangement joins TRBV6-1 to TRBJ1-2; the D is unclear. CDR3 nucleotide sequence: TGTGCCAGCAGTGAAGCTCGACCGGGAGCTCGGACGGGCTATGGCTACACCTTC. Translating gives CASSEARPGARTGYGYTF.